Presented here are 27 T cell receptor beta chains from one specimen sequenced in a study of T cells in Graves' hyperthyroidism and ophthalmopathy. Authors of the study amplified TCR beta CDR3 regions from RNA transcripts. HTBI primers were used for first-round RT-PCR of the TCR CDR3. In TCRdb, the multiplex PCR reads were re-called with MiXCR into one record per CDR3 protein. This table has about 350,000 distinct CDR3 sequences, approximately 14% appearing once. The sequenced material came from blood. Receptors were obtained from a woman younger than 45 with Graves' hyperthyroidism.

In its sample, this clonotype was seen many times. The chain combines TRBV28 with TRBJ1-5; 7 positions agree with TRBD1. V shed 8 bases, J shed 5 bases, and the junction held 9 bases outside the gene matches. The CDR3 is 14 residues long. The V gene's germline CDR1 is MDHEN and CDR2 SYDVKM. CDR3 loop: CASCPTGLDQPQHF. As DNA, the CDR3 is TGTGCCAGCTGTCCGACAGGGTTGGATCAGCCCCAGCATTTT.

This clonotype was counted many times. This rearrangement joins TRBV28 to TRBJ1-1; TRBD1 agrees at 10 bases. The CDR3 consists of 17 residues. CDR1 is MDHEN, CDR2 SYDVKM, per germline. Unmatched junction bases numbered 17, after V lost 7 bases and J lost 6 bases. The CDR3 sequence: CASTGFVGGTGVAEAFF. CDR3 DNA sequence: TGTGCCAGCACTGGATTCGTGGGGGGGACAGGGGTGGCTGAAGCTTTCTTT.

The CDR3 nucleotides read TGTGCCAGCAGGTCCTCGACAGGGAACTCTGAAAAACTGTTTTTT. It is translated as CASRSSTGNSEKLFF. The chain is built from TRBV6-1 and TRBJ1-4; TRBD1 agrees at 7 bases. Germline V lookup: CDR1 MNHNS, CDR2 SASEGT. The CDR3 spans 15 residues. The V segment lost 6 bases and the J segment 7 bases; nucleotides outside the gene matches: 11.

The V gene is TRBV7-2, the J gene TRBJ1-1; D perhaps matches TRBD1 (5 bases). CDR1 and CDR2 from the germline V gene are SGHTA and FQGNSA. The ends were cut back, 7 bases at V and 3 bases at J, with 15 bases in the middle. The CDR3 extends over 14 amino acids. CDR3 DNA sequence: TGTGCCAGCACTCTCTTTCAGGGATACACTGAAGCTTTCTTT. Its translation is CASTLFQGYTEAFF.

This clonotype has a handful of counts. The CDR3 sequence is CAIRAPGQGDEQYF. CDR3 coding DNA: TGTGCCATCAGAGCACCGGGACAGGGCGACGAGCAGTACTTC. The J gene is TRBJ2-7, the V gene TRBV10-3; TRBD1 agrees at 9 bases. The ends lost 6 bases at V and 5 bases at J; junction bases unmatched: 8. The germline V gene has CDR1 ENHRY and CDR2 SYGVKD. The CDR3 sequence is 14 residues long.

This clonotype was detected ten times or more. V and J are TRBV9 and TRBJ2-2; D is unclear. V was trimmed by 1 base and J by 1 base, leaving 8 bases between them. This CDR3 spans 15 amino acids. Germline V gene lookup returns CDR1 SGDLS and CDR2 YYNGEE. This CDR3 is CASSVSPVNTGELFF. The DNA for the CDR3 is TGTGCCAGCAGCGTATCCCCAGTGAACACCGGGGAGCTGTTTTTT.

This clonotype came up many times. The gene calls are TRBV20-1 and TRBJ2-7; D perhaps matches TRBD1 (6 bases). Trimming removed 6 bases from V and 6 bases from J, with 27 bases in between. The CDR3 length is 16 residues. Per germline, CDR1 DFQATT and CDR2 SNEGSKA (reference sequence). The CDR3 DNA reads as TGCAGTGCGAGTCCCCAGGGGCCCTTAGGCCTCCCCGAGCAGTACTTC. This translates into CSASPQGPLGLPEQYF.

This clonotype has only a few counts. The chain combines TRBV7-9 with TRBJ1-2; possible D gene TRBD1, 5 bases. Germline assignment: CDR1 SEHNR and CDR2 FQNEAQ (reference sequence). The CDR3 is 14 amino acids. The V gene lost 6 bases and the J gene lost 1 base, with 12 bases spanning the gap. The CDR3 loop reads CASRRGRINYGYTF. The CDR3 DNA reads TGTGCCAGCAGGAGGGGACGGATTAACTATGGCTACACCTTC.

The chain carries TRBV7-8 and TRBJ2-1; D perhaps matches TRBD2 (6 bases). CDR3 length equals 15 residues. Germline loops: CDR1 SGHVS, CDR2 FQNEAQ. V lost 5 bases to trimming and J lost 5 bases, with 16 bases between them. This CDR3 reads CASSPWRGRNNEQFF. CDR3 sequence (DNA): TGTGCCAGCAGCCCATGGCGGGGAAGGAACAATGAGCAGTTCTTC.

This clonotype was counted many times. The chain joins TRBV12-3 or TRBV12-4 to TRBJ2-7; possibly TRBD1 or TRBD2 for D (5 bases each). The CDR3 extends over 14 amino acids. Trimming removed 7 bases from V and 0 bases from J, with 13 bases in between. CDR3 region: CASTPGRDSYEQYF. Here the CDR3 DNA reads TGTGCCAGCACACCGGGACGGGACTCCTACGAGCAGTACTTC.

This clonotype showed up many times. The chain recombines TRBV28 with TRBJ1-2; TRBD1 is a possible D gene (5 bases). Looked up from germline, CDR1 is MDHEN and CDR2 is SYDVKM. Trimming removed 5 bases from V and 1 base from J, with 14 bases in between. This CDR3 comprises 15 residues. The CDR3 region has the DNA TGTGCCAGCAGTCCCAGCGGGGGAAATAACTATGGCTACACCTTC. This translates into CASSPSGGNNYGYTF.

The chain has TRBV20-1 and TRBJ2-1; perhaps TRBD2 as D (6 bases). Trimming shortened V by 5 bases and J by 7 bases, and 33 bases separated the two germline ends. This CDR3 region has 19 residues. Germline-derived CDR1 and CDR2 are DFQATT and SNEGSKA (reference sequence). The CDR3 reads CSAGTLLPLGAWRVNEQFF. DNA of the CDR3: TGCAGTGCTGGAACTCTACTCCCACTAGGAGCATGGAGGGTTAATGAGCAGTTCTTC.

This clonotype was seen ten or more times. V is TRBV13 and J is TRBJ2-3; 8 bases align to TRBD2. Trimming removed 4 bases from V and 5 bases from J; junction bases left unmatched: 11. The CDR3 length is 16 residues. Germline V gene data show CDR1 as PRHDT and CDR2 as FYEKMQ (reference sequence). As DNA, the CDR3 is TGTGCCAGCAGCTCCCCCCGGGGGAGCGGGAGAGATACGCAGTATTTT. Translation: CASSSPRGSGRDTQYF.

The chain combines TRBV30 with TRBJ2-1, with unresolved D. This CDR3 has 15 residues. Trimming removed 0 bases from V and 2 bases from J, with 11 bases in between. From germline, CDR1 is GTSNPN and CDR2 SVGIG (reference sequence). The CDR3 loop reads CAWSVSRSPYNEQFF. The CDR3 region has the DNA TGTGCCTGGAGTGTATCGCGGAGCCCCTACAATGAGCAGTTCTTC.

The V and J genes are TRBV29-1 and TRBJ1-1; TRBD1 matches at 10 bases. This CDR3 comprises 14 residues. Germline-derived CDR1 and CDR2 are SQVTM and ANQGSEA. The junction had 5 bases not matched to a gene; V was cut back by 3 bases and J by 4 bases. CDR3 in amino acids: CSVEVGTGVTEAFF. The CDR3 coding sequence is TGCAGCGTTGAGGTCGGGACAGGGGTCACTGAAGCTTTCTTT.

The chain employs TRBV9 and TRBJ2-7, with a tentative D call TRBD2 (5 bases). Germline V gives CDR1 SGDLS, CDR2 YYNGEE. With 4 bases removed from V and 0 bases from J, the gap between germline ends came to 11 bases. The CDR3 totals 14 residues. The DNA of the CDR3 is TGTGCCAGCAGCTCGACGGGGAGCTCCTACGAGCAGTACTTC. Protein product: CASSSTGSSYEQYF.

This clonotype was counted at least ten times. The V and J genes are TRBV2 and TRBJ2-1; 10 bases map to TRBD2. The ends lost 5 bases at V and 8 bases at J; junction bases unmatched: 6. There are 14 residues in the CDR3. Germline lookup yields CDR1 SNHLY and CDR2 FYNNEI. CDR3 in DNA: TGTGCCAGCAGTATAGCGGGGGGAAGGGATGAGCAGTTCTTC. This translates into CASSIAGGRDEQFF. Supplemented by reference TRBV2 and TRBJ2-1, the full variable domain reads EPEVTQTPSHQVTQMGQEVILRCVPISNHLYFYWYRQILGQKVEFLVSFYNNEISEKSEIFDDQFSVERPDGSNFTLKIRSTKLEDSAMYFCASSIAGGRDEQFFGPGTRLTVL.

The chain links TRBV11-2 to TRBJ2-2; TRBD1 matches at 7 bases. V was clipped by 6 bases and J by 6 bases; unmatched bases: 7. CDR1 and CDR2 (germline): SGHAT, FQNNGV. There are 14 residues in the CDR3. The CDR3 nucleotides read TGTGCCAGCAGACGACCCGGGACAGCCGGGGAGCTGTTTTTT. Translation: CASRRPGTAGELFF.

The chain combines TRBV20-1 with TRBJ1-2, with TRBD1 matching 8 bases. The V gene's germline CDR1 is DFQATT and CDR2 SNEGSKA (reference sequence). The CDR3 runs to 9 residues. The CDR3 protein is CRGQDGYTF. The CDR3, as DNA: TGCAGGGGACAGGATGGCTACACCTTC.

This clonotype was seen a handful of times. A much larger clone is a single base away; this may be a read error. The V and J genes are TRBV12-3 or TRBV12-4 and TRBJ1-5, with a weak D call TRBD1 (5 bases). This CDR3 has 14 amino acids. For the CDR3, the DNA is TGTGCCAGCAGTTTGGGGGATGCCAATCAGTCCCAGCATTTT. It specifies CASSLGDANQSQHF.

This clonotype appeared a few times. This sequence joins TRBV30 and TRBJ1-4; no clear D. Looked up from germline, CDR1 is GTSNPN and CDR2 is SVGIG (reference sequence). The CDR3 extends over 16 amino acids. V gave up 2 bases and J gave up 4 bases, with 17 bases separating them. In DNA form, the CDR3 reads TGTGCCTGGAGTCCCCCAAACACTTGGGGTAATGAAAAACTGTTTTTT. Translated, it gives CAWSPPNTWGNEKLFF. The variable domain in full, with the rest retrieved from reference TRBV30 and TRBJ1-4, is SQTIHQWPATLVQPVGSPLSLECTVEGTSNPNLYWYRQAAGRGLQLLFYSVGIGQISSEVPQNLSASRPQDRQFILSSKKLLLSDSGFYLCAWSPPNTWGNEKLFFGSGTQLSVL.

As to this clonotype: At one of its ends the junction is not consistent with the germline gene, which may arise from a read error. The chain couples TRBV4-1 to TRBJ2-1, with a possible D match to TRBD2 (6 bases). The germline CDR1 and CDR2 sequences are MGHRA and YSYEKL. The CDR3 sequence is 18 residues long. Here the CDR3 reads CASSRLPREAGGYNEQLF. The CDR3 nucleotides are TGCGCCAGCAGCCGACTTCCCCGGGAAGCCGGAGGGTACAATGAGCAGCTCTTC.

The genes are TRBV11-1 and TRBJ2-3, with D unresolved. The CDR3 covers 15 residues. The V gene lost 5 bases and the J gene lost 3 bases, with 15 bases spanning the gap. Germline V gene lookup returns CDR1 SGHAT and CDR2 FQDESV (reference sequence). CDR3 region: CASSPVGALTDTQYF. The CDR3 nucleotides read TGTGCCAGCAGCCCAGTCGGCGCCTTAACAGATACGCAGTATTTT.

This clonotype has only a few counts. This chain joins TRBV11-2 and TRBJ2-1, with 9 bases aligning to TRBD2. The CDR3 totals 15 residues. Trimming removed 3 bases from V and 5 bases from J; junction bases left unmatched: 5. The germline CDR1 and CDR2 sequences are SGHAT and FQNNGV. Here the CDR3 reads CASSFPSGNHNEQFF. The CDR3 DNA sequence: TGTGCCAGCAGCTTCCCTAGCGGGAACCACAATGAGCAGTTCTTC.

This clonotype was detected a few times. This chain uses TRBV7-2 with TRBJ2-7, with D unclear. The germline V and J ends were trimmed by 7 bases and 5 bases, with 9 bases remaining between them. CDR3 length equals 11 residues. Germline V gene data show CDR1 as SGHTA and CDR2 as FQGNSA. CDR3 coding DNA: TGTGCCAGCACCGGGCGAGACGAGCAGTACTTC. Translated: CASTGRDEQYF.

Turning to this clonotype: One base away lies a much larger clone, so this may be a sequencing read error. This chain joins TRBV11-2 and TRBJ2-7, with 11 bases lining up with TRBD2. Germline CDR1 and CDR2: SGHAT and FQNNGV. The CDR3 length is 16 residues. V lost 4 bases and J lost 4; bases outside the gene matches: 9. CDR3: CASSSLSGGAGYEQYF. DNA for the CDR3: TGTGCCAGCAGCTCCCTTAGCGGGGGGGCCGGGTACGAGCAGTACTTC.

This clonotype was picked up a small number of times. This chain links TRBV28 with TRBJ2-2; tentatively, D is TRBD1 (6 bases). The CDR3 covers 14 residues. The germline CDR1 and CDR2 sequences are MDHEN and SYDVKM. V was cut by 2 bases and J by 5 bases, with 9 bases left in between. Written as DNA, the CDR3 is TGTGCCAGCAGTTTAGATCAGGGGACCGGGGAGCTGTTTTTT. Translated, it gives CASSLDQGTGELFF.